This TCR beta chain was observed in a study of cytomegalovirus exposure and HLA in healthy donors. General study findings and limits: Across donors, presence/absence analyses took sequencing depth to be roughly uniform. Only CMV serostatus was available as immune exposure information.

The junction had 8 bases not matched to a gene; V was cut back by 5 bases and J by 5 bases. CDR3 length: 14 amino acids. Germline V gives CDR1 SEHNR, CDR2 FQNEAQ (reference sequence). Comments on this clone: Its specificity is unknown.

Use of 60 Vbeta and 13 Jbeta primers characterized the PCR. The protocol was immunoSEQ multiplex PCR, while the TCRdb copy is restricted to in-frame clones and leaves out a portion. Altogether some 250,000 clones are present, 82% being singletons, with the ten largest covering 4.5% to 6%. Unrecorded immune exposures were likely, despite nominal health at sampling. The chain uses TRBV7-9 and TRBJ1-1; 7 nucleotides align to TRBD1. The receptor was isolated from a woman in her thirties or forties in good health and CMV-seropositive. Specimen: PBMCs. The CDR3 region has the DNA TGTGCCAGCAGCCCTACACAGGGGCGAACTGAAGCTTTCTTT. Translating it yields CASSPTQGRTEAFF.